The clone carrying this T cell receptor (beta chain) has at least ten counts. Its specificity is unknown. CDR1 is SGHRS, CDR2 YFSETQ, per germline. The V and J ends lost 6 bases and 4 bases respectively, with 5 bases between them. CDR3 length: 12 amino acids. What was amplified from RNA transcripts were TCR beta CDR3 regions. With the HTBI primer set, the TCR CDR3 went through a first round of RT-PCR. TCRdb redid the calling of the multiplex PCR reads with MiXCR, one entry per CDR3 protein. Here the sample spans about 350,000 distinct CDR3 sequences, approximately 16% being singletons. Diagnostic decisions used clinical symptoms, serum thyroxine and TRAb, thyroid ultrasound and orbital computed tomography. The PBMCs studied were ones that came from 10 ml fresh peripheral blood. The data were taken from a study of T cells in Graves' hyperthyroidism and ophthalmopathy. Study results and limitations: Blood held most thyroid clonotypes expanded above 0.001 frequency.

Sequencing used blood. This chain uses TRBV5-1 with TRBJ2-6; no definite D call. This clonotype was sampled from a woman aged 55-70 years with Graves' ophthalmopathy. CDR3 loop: CASNSGANVLTF. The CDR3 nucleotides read TGCGCCAGCAATTCCGGGGCCAACGTCCTGACTTTC.